What follows describes a single TCR beta chain. This sample was included in a study of CD8+ T cells in alopecia areata. Following RNA extraction, reverse transcription yielded cDNA that acted as the sequencing template. Profiling relied on immunoSEQ multiplex PCR, and the TCRdb table lists in-frame clones only, not all of them. The repertoire consists of about 100,000 clones, with just under 60% occurring once and the leading ten covering about 15%. Treatment denoted: oral pan-JAK inhibitor, 5-10 mg twice daily. V dropped 3 bases and J dropped 4 bases, with 12 bases sitting between them. CDR1 and CDR2 (germline): LNHDA, SQIVND (reference sequence). The CDR3 covers 14 residues.

V is TRBV19 and J is TRBJ2-5; D may match TRBD1 or TRBD2 (6 bases each). The origin of this receptor is a human donor with alopecia areata. Sequences were derived from CD8+ T cells sorted from blood, sampled between weeks 55 and 65, from a patient treated with tofacitinib. The CDR3 here is CASSIRGLGETQYF. In nucleotides, the CDR3 is TGTGCCAGTAGTATTCGGGGGCTCGGAGAGACCCAGTACTTC.